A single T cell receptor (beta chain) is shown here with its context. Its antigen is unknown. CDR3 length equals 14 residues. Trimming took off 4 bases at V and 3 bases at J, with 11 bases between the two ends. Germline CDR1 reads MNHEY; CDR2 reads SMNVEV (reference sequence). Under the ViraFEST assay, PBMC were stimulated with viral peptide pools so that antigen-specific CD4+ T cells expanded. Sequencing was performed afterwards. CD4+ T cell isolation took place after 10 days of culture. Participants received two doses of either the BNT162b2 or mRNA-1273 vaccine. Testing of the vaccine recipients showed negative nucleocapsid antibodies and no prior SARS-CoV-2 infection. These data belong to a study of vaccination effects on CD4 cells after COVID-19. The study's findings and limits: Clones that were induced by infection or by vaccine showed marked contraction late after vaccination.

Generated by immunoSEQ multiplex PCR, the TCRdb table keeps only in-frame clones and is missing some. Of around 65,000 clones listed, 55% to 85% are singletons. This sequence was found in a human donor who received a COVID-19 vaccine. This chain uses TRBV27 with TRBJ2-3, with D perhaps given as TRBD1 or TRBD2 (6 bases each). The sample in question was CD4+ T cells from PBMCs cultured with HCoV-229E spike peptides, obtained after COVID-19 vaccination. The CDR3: CASSSGGMTDTQYF. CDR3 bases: TGTGCCAGCAGTTCCGGGGGCATGACAGATACGCAGTATTTT.